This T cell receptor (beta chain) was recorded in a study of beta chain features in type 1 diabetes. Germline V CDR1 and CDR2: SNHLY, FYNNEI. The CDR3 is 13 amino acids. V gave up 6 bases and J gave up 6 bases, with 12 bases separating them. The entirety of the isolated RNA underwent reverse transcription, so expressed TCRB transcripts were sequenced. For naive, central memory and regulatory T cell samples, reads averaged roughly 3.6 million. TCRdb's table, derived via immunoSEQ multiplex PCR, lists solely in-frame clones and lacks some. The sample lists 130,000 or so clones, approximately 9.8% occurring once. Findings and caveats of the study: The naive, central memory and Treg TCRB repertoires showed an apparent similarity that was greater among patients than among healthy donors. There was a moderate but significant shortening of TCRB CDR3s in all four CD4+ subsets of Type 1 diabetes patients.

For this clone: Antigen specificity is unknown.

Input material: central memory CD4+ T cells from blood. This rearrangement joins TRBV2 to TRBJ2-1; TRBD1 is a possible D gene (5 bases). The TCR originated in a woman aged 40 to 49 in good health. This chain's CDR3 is CASRDDTGNEQFF. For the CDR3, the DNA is TGTGCCAGCAGGGATGACACAGGCAATGAGCAGTTCTTC.